This entry is about one T cell receptor (beta chain). Generated by immunoSEQ multiplex PCR, the TCRdb table keeps only in-frame clones and is missing some. This table has roughly 340,000 clones, under 95% appearing once. Germline V lookup: CDR1 MGHDK, CDR2 SYGVNS. This CDR3 has 15 amino acids. The ends were cut back, 1 base at V and 1 base at J, with 10 bases in the middle. The data originate from a study of blood T cell repertoires in COVID-19. The chain is built from TRBV25-1 and TRBJ1-1; D is unresolved. Sequenced material: peripheral blood. This clonotype was sampled from a woman younger than 35 who had recovered from COVID-19. As DNA, the CDR3 is TGTGCCAGCAGTGAATCCACAGCAAGGAACACTGAAGCTTTCTTT. Translating gives CASSESTARNTEAFF.